This TCR beta chain was sequenced for a study of cytomegalovirus exposure and HLA in healthy donors. Study summary: The same platform as the approximately 670 first-cohort repertoires was used for the 120 validation repertoires, a later analysis reported.

Generated by immunoSEQ multiplex PCR, the TCRdb table keeps only in-frame clones and is missing some. This table holds over 150,000 clones, 84% found once. This clone occurred a few times. This CDR3 is 14 amino acids long. CDR1 ENHRY and CDR2 SYGVKD come from the germline V gene. Trimming took off 6 bases at V and 5 bases at J, with 16 bases between the two ends. The donors formed part of the roughly 110-subject validation cohort, distinct from the 666-subject first cohort. Specimen: PBMCs. The sequence came from a woman under 30 in good health and CMV-seropositive. This chain connects TRBV10-3 to TRBJ1-2; possibly TRBD1 for D (5 bases). Written as DNA, the CDR3 is TGTGCCATCAGCCCGGACACGGGGACTTATGGCTACACCTTC. Amino acid sequence: CAISPDTGTYGYTF.